The 18 T cell receptor beta chains in this list originate from one sample, sequenced in a study of radiation and T cells in renal cell carcinoma. The treatment was: treatment-naive control, cytoreductive nephrectomy. The assay was immunoSEQ multiplex PCR, and TCRdb's table has in-frame clones only and misses some. The table has 20,000 to 25,000 clones, roughly 60% seen once. Sequences were derived from tumor tissue, sampled from a patient whose treatment was nephrectomy without radiotherapy. The receptor set was obtained from a man aged 40-55 years with renal cell carcinoma.

The chain combines TRBV19 with TRBJ1-2; 8 nucleotides agree with TRBD1. The CDR3 extends over 15 amino acids. Germline V CDR1 and CDR2: LNHDA, SQIVND (reference sequence). With 4 bases clipped from V and 4 bases from J, the junction kept 8 bases outside the gene matches. CDR3 sequence (DNA): TGTGCCAGTAGTAATTTAGGACAGGGCGGCTATGGCTACACCTTC. Translation gives CASSNLGQGGYGYTF.

V is TRBV5-4 and J is TRBJ2-7; no clear D gene. In germline, CDR1 is SGHNT, CDR2 YYREEE (reference sequence). V gave up 4 bases and J gave up 4 bases, with 12 bases separating them. The CDR3 is made up of 13 amino acids. This chain's CDR3 is CASSLVGDYEQYF. In DNA, the CDR3 is TGTGCCAGCAGCCTGGTGGGCGATTACGAGCAGTACTTC.

The rearrangement joins TRBV4-2 to TRBJ2-3; 16 positions match TRBD2. J lost 4 bases, V lost 0 bases, and 13 bases had no gene match. The CDR3 runs 21 residues. Germline values: CDR1 LGHNA, CDR2 YNFKEQ. CDR3 in amino acids: CASSQDKVPWGLAGGADTQYF. CDR3 coding DNA: TGTGCCAGCAGCCAAGATAAAGTACCTTGGGGACTAGCGGGAGGGGCAGATACGCAGTATTTT.

The J gene is TRBJ1-1, the V gene TRBV19, with TRBD1 matching over 9 bases. The CDR3 consists of 15 residues. Trimming took 6 bases from V and 0 from J; bases not matched to a gene: 5. Looked up from germline, CDR1 is LNHDA and CDR2 is SQIVND (reference sequence). This CDR3 reads CASRMTGGMNTEAFF. As DNA, the CDR3 is TGTGCCAGTAGGATGACAGGGGGGATGAACACTGAAGCTTTCTTT.

The chain carries TRBV4-2 and TRBJ1-5, with TRBD1 matching over 11 bases. V lost 3 bases to trimming and J lost 6 bases; unmatched junction nucleotides: 4. The CDR3 extends over 15 amino acids. CDR1 LGHNA and CDR2 YNFKEQ come from the germline V gene. The CDR3 sequence is CASSQDRGLPQPQHF. DNA for the CDR3: TGTGCCAGCAGCCAGGACAGGGGGCTTCCTCAGCCCCAGCATTTT.

J is TRBJ1-3 and V is TRBV10-3; 7 nucleotides line up with TRBD1. The germline V gene encodes CDR1 ENHRY and CDR2 SYGVKD. The CDR3 sequence is 14 residues long. The J segment lost 2 bases and the V segment lost 4 bases, leaving 2 bases of the junction unmatched. CDR3 region: CAISGQGAGNTIYF. As DNA, the CDR3 is TGTGCCATCAGTGGACAGGGAGCTGGAAACACCATATATTTT.

This clone was seen a handful of times. The rearrangement uses TRBV7-2 and TRBJ2-2, with TRBD2 as a possible D gene (6 bases). The CDR3 is 15 amino acids. V shed 1 base and J shed 8 bases, with 14 bases lying between them. The germline V gene encodes CDR1 SGHTA and CDR2 FQGNSA. As DNA, the CDR3 is TGTGCCAGCAGCTTAGTATCTCTGGGACTGGGGGAGCTGTTTTTT. Amino acid sequence: CASSLVSLGLGELFF.

This clone was observed once. The chain joins TRBV6-4 to TRBJ1-2; 11 nucleotides match TRBD1. The trim removed 4 bases at V and 8 bases at J, leaving 6 bases unmatched. The CDR3 is 14 residues long. CDR1 MRHNA and CDR2 SNTAGT come from the germline V gene. The DNA for the CDR3 is TGTGCCAGCAGTGGGGGACAGGGGGTAGGCGGCTACACCTTC. As protein: CASSGGQGVGGYTF.

A few counts support this clone. The chain is built from TRBV2 and TRBJ1-1, with D uncertain. This CDR3 is built from 12 residues. V dropped 7 bases and J dropped 4 bases, with 10 bases sitting between them. Germline V gene lookup returns CDR1 SNHLY and CDR2 FYNNEI. The CDR3: CASNSGFTEAFF. As DNA, the CDR3 is TGTGCCAGCAATTCGGGGTTCACTGAAGCTTTCTTT.

The sample holds one count of this clone. V usage is TRBV5-4 and J usage is TRBJ1-1; D gene unclear. The CDR3 runs to 13 residues. Looked up from germline, CDR1 is SGHNT and CDR2 is YYREEE (reference sequence). The V end lost 1 base, the J end lost 8 bases, and 12 bases lay between the germline ends. The CDR3 DNA reads TGTGCCAGCAGCTTGATTACCAGTGAAGAAGCTTTCTTT. Translation: CASSLITSEEAFF.

This sequence joins TRBV12-1 and TRBJ2-2; no check of the table's D call, TRBD2, against the DNA was made. TRBV12-1 is deemed a pseudogene. CDR3 length: 20 residues. In nucleotides, the CDR3 is TGTGCCAGCAGCCCCCCGATCTCTCAAGCGGGGGGGCCTAACACCGGGGAGCTGTTTTTT. Protein product: CASSPPISQAGGPNTGELFF.

The J gene is TRBJ2-3, the V gene TRBV4-2; 12 bases fit TRBD2. The length of the CDR3 is 16 residues. Germline assignment: CDR1 LGHNA and CDR2 YNFKEQ. The trim removed 0 bases at V and 4 bases at J, leaving 2 bases unmatched. The CDR3 loop is CASSQDLAGGPDTQYF. The CDR3 DNA sequence: TGTGCCAGCAGCCAAGATCTAGCGGGGGGGCCAGATACGCAGTATTTT.

The chain uses TRBV5-8 and TRBJ2-7; maybe TRBD1 (6 bases). Looked up from germline, CDR1 is SGHTS and CDR2 is YDEGEE. V was cut by 4 bases and J by 2 bases, with 13 bases left in between. CDR3 length: 14 amino acids. This chain's CDR3 is CASSLRQDPYEQYF. The DNA of the CDR3 is TGTGCCAGCAGCCTTAGACAGGATCCCTACGAGCAGTACTTC.

The genes are TRBV5-1 and TRBJ1-1, with D perhaps matching TRBD1 (5 bases). Between the trimmed V and J ends, which lost 6 bases and 0 bases, there was a span of 12 bases. Germline V gives CDR1 SGHRS, CDR2 YFSETQ. There are 14 residues in the CDR3. CDR3 residues: CASKLGQVNTEAFF. The CDR3 nucleotides read TGCGCCAGCAAGTTGGGGCAAGTGAACACTGAAGCTTTCTTT. Full variable domain (remainder filled in from reference TRBV5-1 and TRBJ1-1): KAGVTQTPRYLIKTRGQQVTLSCSPISGHRSVSWYQQTPGQGLQFLFEYFSETQRNKGNFPGRFSGRQFSNSRSEMNVSTLELGDSALYLCASKLGQVNTEAFFGQGTRLTVV.

The chain carries TRBV5-6 and TRBJ2-2, with D possibly matching TRBD2 (5 bases). The CDR3 is 16 residues long. Germline CDR1 is SGHDT and CDR2 is YYEEEE. Trimming cost V 1 base and J 3 bases, with 13 bases left between them. The CDR3 region has the DNA TGTGCCAGCAGCTTGAGCGCACGGGGATACACCGGGGAGCTGTTTTTT. Amino acids: CASSLSARGYTGELFF.

The chain is built from TRBV4-1 and TRBJ2-2, with D possibly matching TRBD2 (6 bases). Germline CDR1 reads MGHRA; CDR2 reads YSYEKL. The CDR3 covers 15 residues. V was pared by 0 bases and J by 5 bases, with 10 bases between. The CDR3 nucleotides read TGCGCCAGCAGCCAAGAGGAGGGTTATACCGGGGAGCTGTTTTTT. Its translation: CASSQEEGYTGELFF.

This sequence joins TRBV18 and TRBJ1-1; D remains ambiguous. Germline-derived CDR1 and CDR2 are KGHSH and LQKENI. Deletions cut 6 bases from V and 9 bases from J, with 14 bases between. The CDR3 sequence is 12 residues long. The CDR3 reads CASSPDPSKAFF. The CDR3 DNA sequence: TGTGCCAGCTCCCCCGACCCATCCAAAGCTTTCTTT.

This clone showed up just a few times. The chain combines TRBV6-5 with TRBJ1-4; D is possibly TRBD1 (5 bases). CDR1 is MNHEY and CDR2 is SVGAGI in the germline V gene. This CDR3 comprises 16 residues. V was trimmed by 0 bases and J by 7 bases, leaving 15 bases between them. The CDR3 DNA reads as TGTGCCAGCAGTTACTCTAGATCTGGGGCGGGTGAAAAACTGTTTTTT. Translating gives CASSYSRSGAGEKLFF.